A selection of T cell receptor beta chains follows, all from one sample in a study of blood T cell repertoires in COVID-19. Libraries were prepared by immunoSEQ multiplex PCR; TCRdb keeps only in-frame clonotypes and omits some of them. This table holds some 190,000 clones, approximately 80% found once. The sequenced sample consisted of peripheral blood. The receptors were sampled from a human donor in a cohort sampled during active COVID-19. Each CDR3 is given with its conserved first and last residue. A D gene is named only where the DNA matches it firmly.

-	14	TRBV15	TRBJ1-5	CATSRDRVAQPQHF	TGTGCCACCAGCAGAGACAGGGTTGCTCAGCCCCAGCATTTT
-	14	TRBV18	TRBJ2-1	CASSRELSYNEQFF	TGTGCCAGCTCACGAGAACTCTCCTACAATGAGCAGTTCTTC
TRBD2	14	TRBV9	TRBJ2-1	CASSRTSGSYEQFF	TGTGCCAGCAGTCGGACTAGCGGGAGCTATGAGCAGTTCTTC
-	13	TRBV2	TRBJ2-1	CASRIQGGNEQFF	TGTGCCAGCAGGATCCAGGGGGGCAATGAGCAGTTCTTC
TRBD1	15	TRBV27	TRBJ2-7	CASISKLGQPYEQYF	TGTGCCAGCATATCCAAATTGGGACAGCCCTACGAGCAGTACTTC
TRBD1	17	TRBV18	TRBJ1-2	CASSPRLQGARMRGYTF	TGTGCCAGCTCACCGAGATTGCAGGGGGCGCGTATGAGGGGCTACACCTTC
TRBD2	16	TRBV2	TRBJ2-3	CASSGTSSGARDTQYF	TGTGCCAGCAGTGGAACCTCTAGCGGGGCAAGAGATACGCAGTATTTT
-	11	TRBV30	TRBJ1-2	CAWRGFYGYTF	TGTGCCTGGAGGGGCTTCTATGGCTACACCTTC
TRBD2	18	TRBV10-3	TRBJ2-1	CAISGGGLARSSYNEQFF	TGTGCCATCAGTGGCGGGGGACTGGCCCGGAGCTCCTACAATGAGCAGTTCTTC
-	16	TRBV2	TRBJ2-6	CASNQGGLSGANVLTF	TGTGCCAGCAACCAAGGAGGGCTCTCTGGGGCCAACGTCCTGACTTTC
TRBD2	19	TRBV7-2	TRBJ2-7	CASSPKKPGLAGRSYEQYF	TGTGCCAGCAGCCCGAAAAAACCGGGACTAGCGGGCCGGTCCTACGAGCAGTACTTC